The 32 T cell receptor beta chains below come from one sample, sequenced in a study of T cell responses to AZD1222 COVID-19 vaccine. Sequenced by immunoSEQ multiplex PCR; TCRdb stores in-frame clones only, minus some. The table has tens of thousands of clones, approximately 80% seen once. The source material was peripheral blood, sampled 28 days after the second AZD1222 dose. These receptors were taken from an adult who received the AZD1222 COVID-19 vaccine.

V and J are TRBV19 and TRBJ2-3, with 9 bases matching TRBD2. The CDR3 spans 16 residues. Losses at the gene ends were 2 bases for V and 0 bases for J; bases not matched to a gene: 3. CDR1 is LNHDA and CDR2 is SQIVND in the germline V gene (reference sequence). In DNA, the CDR3 is TGTGCCAGTAGTATACAAGCGGGGGGTAGCACAGATACGCAGTATTTT. Its translation is CASSIQAGGSTDTQYF. The whole variable domain, remainder taken from reference TRBV19 and TRBJ2-3, is DGGITQSPKYLFRKEGQNVTLSCEQNLNHDAMYWYRQDPGQGLRLIYYSQIVNDFQKGDIAEGYSVSREKKESFPLTVTSAQKNPTAFYLCASSIQAGGSTDTQYFGPGTRLTVL.

This clone was detected only a few times. The chain joins TRBV11-2 to TRBJ1-1; possibly TRBD1 for D (5 bases). Looked up from germline, CDR1 is SGHAT and CDR2 is FQNNGV. V dropped 0 bases and J dropped 3 bases, with 14 bases sitting between them. The length of the CDR3 is 16 residues. The chain's CDR3 is CASSLDPPGKDTEAFF. The CDR3 DNA is TGTGCCAGCAGCTTAGATCCTCCAGGGAAGGACACTGAAGCTTTCTTT.

The chain carries TRBV2 and TRBJ2-5, with D perhaps given as TRBD1 or TRBD2 (5 bases each). Germline CDR1 reads SNHLY; CDR2 reads FYNNEI. Trimming removed 6 bases from V and 3 bases from J, with 11 bases in between. The CDR3 extends over 13 amino acids. CDR3 protein: CASSGTGKETQYF. In DNA form, the CDR3 reads TGTGCCAGCAGCGGGACCGGGAAAGAGACCCAGTACTTC.

The V and J genes are TRBV3-1 (or the pseudogene TRBV3-2) and TRBJ1-3; no clear D. Trimming removed 4 bases from V and 6 bases from J, with 10 bases in between. Germline V gene lookup returns CDR1 LGHDT and CDR2 YNNKEL (reference sequence). This CDR3 has 13 amino acids. The CDR3 loop is CASSPTPENTIYF. The DNA of the CDR3 is TGTGCCAGCAGCCCGACACCGGAAAACACCATATATTTT.

The V gene is TRBV13, the J gene TRBJ2-3; 10 bases fit TRBD2. The CDR3 has 18 amino acids. With 5 bases clipped from V and 0 bases from J, the junction kept 11 bases outside the gene matches. Germline-derived CDR1 and CDR2 are PRHDT and FYEKMQ (reference sequence). CDR3 bases: TGTGCCAGCAGCCCCACCCCCACTAGCGGGATAAGCACAGATACGCAGTATTTT. It encodes CASSPTPTSGISTDTQYF.

This sequence joins TRBV5-1 and TRBJ2-7; D may be TRBD1 or TRBD2 (7 bases each). V dropped 1 base and J dropped 4 bases, with 15 bases sitting between them. The CDR3 totals 15 residues. Germline V gene lookup returns CDR1 SGHRS and CDR2 YFSETQ. DNA of the CDR3: TGCGCCAGCAGCTTGCGGGGAGGGGGCGATTACGAGCAGTACTTC. Translation gives CASSLRGGGDYEQYF.

There are a few counts of this clone. The rearrangement links TRBV5-4 to TRBJ1-6; the D is unclear. Germline CDR1 reads SGHNT; CDR2 reads YYREEE (reference sequence). Between the trimmed V and J ends, which lost 5 bases and 0 bases, there was a span of 12 bases. The CDR3 runs 16 residues. This CDR3 is CASSLGHSSYNSPLHF. DNA of the CDR3: TGTGCCAGCAGTCTTGGGCACAGCTCCTATAATTCACCCCTCCACTTT.

The CDR3 spells CASSIAGQAYGYTF. The CDR3, as DNA: TGTGCCAGTAGTATAGCGGGCCAGGCCTATGGCTACACCTTC. The chain links TRBV19 to TRBJ1-2; D gene ambiguous. This CDR3 contains 14 residues. CDR1 is LNHDA, CDR2 SQIVND, per germline (reference sequence). The V and J ends lost 1 base and 4 bases respectively, with 10 bases between them.

The chain has TRBV6-5 and TRBJ1-2; 9 bases are a match to TRBD1. This CDR3 contains 15 residues. With V trimmed by 5 bases and J by 5 bases, 9 bases remained unmatched. The germline gives CDR1 MNHEY, CDR2 SVGAGI. In DNA, the CDR3 is TGTGCCAGCAGTCCCCAGGGACAGGGTGGATATGGCTACACCTTC. Its translation is CASSPQGQGGYGYTF.

The chain employs TRBV5-1 and TRBJ1-1; no clear D. The CDR3 has 13 residues. Germline V gene data show CDR1 as SGHRS and CDR2 as YFSETQ. V dropped 1 base and J dropped 5 bases, with 9 bases sitting between them. In nucleotides, the CDR3 is TGCGCCAGCAGCTTGTCGGGAGGGACTGAAGCTTTCTTT. Translation: CASSLSGGTEAFF.

V is TRBV6-5 and J is TRBJ1-5; no reliable D call. The CDR3 has 14 residues. The V and J ends lost 6 bases and 9 bases respectively, with 18 bases between them. Germline V lookup: CDR1 MNHEY, CDR2 SVGAGI. The CDR3 DNA reads TGTGCCAGCAGCGGGAAGTGGGGTGTTGGGCCCCAGCATTTT. The encoded protein is CASSGKWGVGPQHF.

J is TRBJ1-2 and V is TRBV11-2; possible D gene TRBD1, 5 bases. Germline CDR1 is SGHAT and CDR2 is FQNNGV. The CDR3 runs to 14 residues. V was shortened by 5 bases and J by 4 bases, with 14 bases between the two germline ends. This chain's CDR3 is CASSSVGGLYGYTF. As DNA, the CDR3 is TGTGCCAGCAGCAGTGTTGGGGGTCTCTATGGCTACACCTTC.

V usage is TRBV7-8 and J usage is TRBJ2-3; 8 bases are shared with TRBD2. V lost 5 bases and J lost 12; bases outside the gene matches: 7. This CDR3 is 12 amino acids long. CDR1 is SGHVS and CDR2 is FQNEAQ in the germline V gene. CDR3 sequence: CASSRERGPQYF. The DNA of the CDR3 is TGTGCCAGCAGCAGAGAGCGGGGGCCCCAGTATTTT.

This clone was detected only a few times. J is TRBJ1-1 and V is TRBV5-6; no clear D. Germline V gives CDR1 SGHDT, CDR2 YYEEEE. The V gene lost 0 bases and the J gene lost 1 base, with 13 bases spanning the gap. The CDR3 contains 16 residues. The CDR3 loop reads CASSLVGFPKNTEAFF. The CDR3 nucleotides read TGTGCCAGCAGCTTGGTGGGGTTCCCTAAGAACACTGAAGCTTTCTTT.

The chain employs TRBV18 and TRBJ1-1; unclear D gene. V gave up 2 bases and J gave up 0 bases, with 13 bases separating them. The CDR3 spans 16 residues. Germline CDR1 and CDR2: KGHSH and LQKENI. CDR3 amino acids: CASSPSNGGMNTEAFF. The CDR3 nucleotides are TGTGCCAGCTCACCAAGTAACGGAGGGATGAACACTGAAGCTTTCTTT.

CDR3 bases: TGTGCCAGCAGCGGGACAGGGGTGACCTATGGCTACACCTTC. This translates into CASSGTGVTYGYTF. The rearrangement joins TRBV5-6 to TRBJ1-2, with TRBD1 matching 10 bases. The CDR3 extends over 14 amino acids. Per the germline V gene, CDR1 is SGHDT and CDR2 is YYEEEE. The junction had 4 bases not matched to a gene; V was cut back by 4 bases and J by 4 bases.

The J gene is TRBJ1-3, the V gene TRBV5-4; D ambiguous. The germline CDR1 and CDR2 sequences are SGHNT and YYREEE (reference sequence). Deletions cut 0 bases from V and 4 bases from J, with 11 bases between. The CDR3 is 15 amino acids. Here the CDR3 DNA reads TGTGCCAGCAGCTTGGATCCGCTCACGGGAAACACCATATATTTT. Protein: CASSLDPLTGNTIYF.

V gene TRBV30 combines with J gene TRBJ1-1; D ambiguous. The CDR3 loop spans 12 amino acids. The germline V gene has CDR1 GTSNPN and CDR2 SVGIG (reference sequence). The V end lost 4 bases, the J end lost 1 base, and 7 bases lay between the germline ends. The CDR3 is CAWKRANTEAFF. The DNA for the CDR3 is TGTGCCTGGAAAAGGGCGAACACTGAAGCTTTCTTT.

This clone appeared once. This sequence joins TRBV28 and TRBJ1-5; 10 bases match TRBD1. The length of the CDR3 is 18 residues. The J segment lost 2 bases and the V segment lost 3 bases, leaving 10 bases of the junction unmatched. CDR1 and CDR2 from the germline V gene are MDHEN and SYDVKM. DNA for the CDR3: TGTGCCAGCAGTTTTTATTTTTCCGGGACAGGGGGCAATCAGCCCCAGCATTTT. Protein product: CASSFYFSGTGGNQPQHF.

This CDR3 is CASSQAAYRGANEKLFF. CDR3 nucleotide sequence: TGTGCCAGCAGCCAAGCCGCATACAGGGGCGCTAATGAAAAACTGTTTTTT. The V and J genes are TRBV3-1 (or the pseudogene TRBV3-2) and TRBJ1-4; TRBD1 matches 7 bases. Looked up from germline, CDR1 is LGHDT and CDR2 is YNNKEL (reference sequence). J lost 3 bases, V lost 1 base, and 8 bases had no gene match. The CDR3 runs to 17 residues.

This clone came up once. CDR3 amino acids: CASSQERGSRDTQYF. In nucleotides, the CDR3 is TGTGCCAGCAGCCAAGAAAGGGGGAGTCGGGATACGCAGTATTTT. The J gene is TRBJ2-3, the V gene TRBV3-1 (or the pseudogene TRBV3-2); TRBD1 might be the D (6 bases). Trimming removed 0 bases at V and 6 bases at J, with 13 bases between. Germline V CDR1 and CDR2: LGHDT, YNNKEL (reference sequence). The length of the CDR3 is 15 residues.

This chain joins TRBV7-7 and TRBJ1-5, with D hard to call. Germline V gene lookup returns CDR1 SSHAT and CDR2 FNYEAQ (reference sequence). CDR3 size: 15 residues. Trimming removed 1 base at V and 2 bases at J, with 9 bases between. This CDR3 is CASSLGCQGNQPQHF. Here the CDR3 DNA reads TGTGCCAGCAGCTTAGGGTGTCAGGGCAATCAGCCCCAGCATTTT.

The chain uses TRBV28 and TRBJ1-2, with a weak D call TRBD1 (6 bases). Between the trimmed V and J ends, which lost 6 bases and 8 bases, there was a span of 19 bases. The V gene's germline CDR1 is MDHEN and CDR2 SYDVKM. This CDR3 is built from 14 residues. The DNA of the CDR3 is TGTGCCAGCAGGAAAGGGGGATACGGTACCGGCTACACCTTC. Translation gives CASRKGGYGTGYTF.

This clone has a single count. This chain uses TRBV7-2 with TRBJ2-7; 8 bases match TRBD1. Germline V gene sequence: CDR1 SGHTA, CDR2 FQGNSA. The CDR3 spans 16 residues. V trimming: 4 bases; J trimming: 7 bases; junction bases outside the gene matches: 15. The CDR3 loop reads CASSSQQGVGVGEQYF. The CDR3 DNA follows: TGTGCCAGCAGCTCGCAACAGGGGGTCGGGGTTGGGGAGCAGTACTTC. The full variable domain, completed using reference TRBV7-2 and TRBJ2-7, is GAGVSQSPSNKVTEKGKDVELRCDPISGHTALYWYRQSLGQGLEFLIYFQGNSAPDKSGLPSDRFSAERTGGSVSTLTIQRTQQEDSAVYLCASSSQQGVGVGEQYFGPGTRLTVT.

This chain connects TRBV19 to TRBJ1-2; 8 bases fit TRBD1. The CDR3 has 15 amino acids. J lost 2 bases, V lost 7 bases, and 9 bases had no gene match. The germline V gene encodes CDR1 LNHDA and CDR2 SQIVND (reference sequence). DNA for the CDR3: TGTGCCAGTAAGAGGGACCAGGGGGCCAACTATGGCTACACCTTC. Protein: CASKRDQGANYGYTF.

V is TRBV11-2 and J is TRBJ1-3, with D possibly being TRBD1 (5 bases). Germline CDR1 and CDR2: SGHAT and FQNNGV. The CDR3 sequence is 13 residues long. V was shortened by 4 bases and J by 6 bases, with 10 bases between the two germline ends. CDR3: CASSSPGLNTIYF. The CDR3 DNA reads TGTGCCAGCAGCTCTCCGGGACTAAACACCATATATTTT.

The V gene is TRBV7-9, the J gene TRBJ1-2; no firm D call. This CDR3 contains 13 residues. Trimming took off 3 bases at V and 6 bases at J, with 11 bases between the two ends. Germline CDR1 reads SEHNR; CDR2 reads FQNEAQ (reference sequence). CDR3 DNA: TGTGCCAGCAGCTTCTCCCCCTTTGATGGCTACACCTTC. It codes for CASSFSPFDGYTF.

V is TRBV6-6 and J is TRBJ2-7, with 11 bases lining up with TRBD1. This CDR3 contains 15 residues. V dropped 6 bases and J dropped 1; count of bases not matched to a gene: 5. Germline loops: CDR1 MNHNY, CDR2 SVGAGI (reference sequence). CDR3 sequence reads: CASRTGTGGSYEQYF. Here the CDR3 DNA reads TGTGCCAGCAGAACCGGGACAGGGGGATCCTACGAGCAGTACTTC.

This chain joins TRBV5-1 and TRBJ2-5; TRBD2 agrees at 8 bases. J was trimmed by 5 bases and V by 0 bases; bases with no gene match: 9. The CDR3 contains 16 residues. The V gene's germline CDR1 is SGHRS and CDR2 YFSETQ. CDR3 protein: CASSLVISGVKETQYF. As DNA, the CDR3 is TGCGCCAGCAGCTTGGTCATTAGCGGGGTTAAGGAGACCCAGTACTTC. Supplemented by reference TRBV5-1 and TRBJ2-5, the full variable domain reads KAGVTQTPRYLIKTRGQQVTLSCSPISGHRSVSWYQQTPGQGLQFLFEYFSETQRNKGNFPGRFSGRQFSNSRSEMNVSTLELGDSALYLCASSLVISGVKETQYFGPGTRLLVL.

The CDR3 nucleotides read TGTGCCACTAACGAGGGGGCGGACGGGCGACCCCTCCACTTT. Its translation is CATNEGADGRPLHF. The chain uses TRBV28 and TRBJ1-6, with 7 bases identical to TRBD1. Germline V lookup: CDR1 MDHEN, CDR2 SYDVKM. The CDR3 consists of 14 residues. J was trimmed by 12 bases and V by 10 bases; bases with no gene match: 15. The full variable domain, its missing parts supplied by reference TRBV28 and TRBJ1-6, is DVKVTQSSRYLVKRTGEKVFLECVQDMDHENMFWYRQDPGLGLRLIYFSYDVKMKEKGDIPEGYSVSREKKERFSLILESASTNQTSMYLCATNEGADGRPLHFGNGTRLTVT.

This clone was found a few times. V and J are TRBV24-1 and TRBJ2-2; D is undetermined. The germline CDR1 and CDR2 sequences are KGHDR and SFDVKD. This CDR3 region has 16 residues. Trimming shortened V by 3 bases and J by 4 bases, and 14 bases separated the two germline ends. The CDR3 DNA reads TGTGCCACCAGTGATCCCTGGGTGTCGGGCACCGGGGAGCTGTTTTTT. Protein sequence: CATSDPWVSGTGELFF.

The chain uses TRBV28 and TRBJ1-5; D perhaps matches TRBD1 (5 bases). V gave up 2 bases and J gave up 7 bases, with 9 bases separating them. Per the germline V gene, CDR1 is MDHEN and CDR2 is SYDVKM. The CDR3 has 13 amino acids. CDR3 amino acids: CASSLGTGQPQHF. DNA for the CDR3: TGTGCCAGCAGTTTAGGGACGGGACAGCCCCAGCATTTT.